This T cell receptor beta chain is from a study of cytomegalovirus exposure and HLA in healthy donors. PCR used 60 Vbeta primers and 13 Jbeta primers. This table comes from immunoSEQ multiplex PCR, and its TCRdb copy is limited to in-frame clones, with some not included. Among approximately 120,000 clones listed, about 70% were seen once. This clone was seen a single time. It was healthy bone marrow donors who served as donors. What was sequenced was PBMCs. The TCR originated in a woman aged 55-75 years in good health and CMV-seropositive.

CDR3 loop: CASSLDSSYEQYF. For the CDR3, the DNA is TGTGCCAGCAGCTTAGACAGCTCCTACGAGCAGTACTTC. This chain connects TRBV11-2 to TRBJ2-7; D ambiguous. Germline V gene lookup returns CDR1 SGHAT and CDR2 FQNNGV. The CDR3 length is 13 residues. V was shortened by 0 bases and J by 0 bases, with 3 bases between the two germline ends. Together with reference TRBV11-2 and TRBJ2-7, the CDR3 gives the full variable domain: EAGVAQSPRYKIIEKRQSVAFWCNPISGHATLYWYQQILGQGPKLLIQFQNNGVVDDSQLPKDRFSAERLKGVDSTLKIQPAKLEDSAVYLCASSLDSSYEQYFGPGTRLTVT.